What follows are 5 T cell receptor beta chains derived from one specimen sequenced in a study of patients and donors after allogeneic stem cell transplantation. TCRdb independently ran MiXCR on the RT-PCR reads; one entry per CDR3 protein. The sample carries just over 55,000 distinct CDR3 sequences, about an eighth recorded once. The material sequenced was blood, either unsorted or a sorted T cell fraction (not recorded which). The receptors stem from a human donor who was either an allogeneic HSCT recipient or a stem cell or donor lymphocyte infusion donor (not recorded which). It is not recorded whose cells these are; they may come from a transplant donor.

This clonotype has more than one count but fewer than ten. The genes are TRBV3-1 and TRBJ2-7; TRBD1 aligns across 9 bases. After removal of 8 bases from V and 6 bases from J, the junction contained 14 bases not matched to a gene. The CDR3 has 15 amino acids. Per germline, CDR1 LGHDT and CDR2 YNNKEL (reference sequence). CDR3 residues: CASEGRDRARGEQYF. The DNA of the CDR3 is TGTGCCAGCGAGGGGCGGGACAGGGCTAGGGGCGAGCAGTACTTC.

V and J are TRBV2 and TRBJ2-5; TRBD1 aligns across 9 bases. The CDR3 is 16 amino acids. The V segment lost 3 bases and the J segment 1 base; nucleotides outside the gene matches: 6. CDR1 SNHLY and CDR2 FYNNEI come from the germline V gene. DNA of the CDR3: TGTGCCAGCAGTGACGACAGGGGGATTGCCCAAGAGACCCAGTACTTC. Translating gives CASSDDRGIAQETQYF.

Ten or more counts support this clonotype. The chain links TRBV29-1 to TRBJ2-3; 14 positions match TRBD2. Trimming took 5 bases from V and 3 from J; bases not matched to a gene: 10. The CDR3 covers 17 residues. CDR1 and CDR2 from the germline V gene are SQVTM and ANQGSEA. The CDR3 sequence is CSVQSGTSGRGTDTQYF. For the CDR3, the DNA is TGCAGCGTTCAATCCGGGACTAGCGGGAGAGGAACAGATACGCAGTATTTT.

V and J are TRBV20-1 and TRBJ2-3; 8 bases match TRBD2. Germline CDR1 DFQATT, CDR2 SNEGSKA (reference sequence). CDR3 size: 16 residues. J was trimmed by 0 bases and V by 3 bases; bases with no gene match: 8. Written as DNA, the CDR3 is TGCAGTGCTAGTGGGGCCCTAGCGGGTAGCACAGATACGCAGTATTTT. Its protein product is CSASGALAGSTDTQYF.

The CDR3, as DNA: TGTGCCAGCAGTTTATTAACGGGGACCTTGGGTTCACCCCTCCACTTT. It encodes CASSLLTGTLGSPLHF. V and J are TRBV27 and TRBJ1-6; possibly TRBD1 for D (5 bases). From germline, CDR1 is MNHEY and CDR2 SMNVEV (reference sequence). The CDR3 runs to 16 residues. The V and J ends lost 1 base and 9 bases respectively, with 16 bases between them.